Following are 32 T cell receptor beta chains from one sample sequenced in a study of blood T cell repertoires in COVID-19. The assay was immunoSEQ multiplex PCR, and TCRdb's table has in-frame clones only and misses some. Of 110,000 to 150,000 clones listed, approximately 73% were seen once; the top ten hold 4.2%. Sample: peripheral blood. Receptor source: a man in his sixties with acute or convalescent COVID-19.

The chain is built from TRBV5-4 and TRBJ2-7, with TRBD1 identical over 7 bases. J was trimmed by 0 bases and V by 2 bases; bases with no gene match: 2. Germline V gene sequence: CDR1 SGHNT, CDR2 YYREEE (reference sequence). The CDR3 sequence is 14 residues long. In nucleotides, the CDR3 is TGTGCCAGCAGCTTTGACAGGGACTCCTACGAGCAGTACTTC. Amino acids: CASSFDRDSYEQYF.

V is TRBV21-1 and J is TRBJ1-2. TRBV21-1 is a documented pseudogene. CDR3 size: 14 residues. Written as DNA, the CDR3 is TGTGCCAGCAGCAAGATAAGCCACTCGCATGGCTACACCTTC. This gives the protein CASSKISHSHGYTF.

The chain is built from TRBV18 and TRBJ2-1; TRBD2 matches 8 bases. The CDR3 extends over 14 amino acids. Germline trimming cut 3 bases from V and 4 bases from J; bases unmatched to any gene: 2. Germline CDR1 and CDR2: KGHSH and LQKENI. The CDR3 DNA reads as TGTGCCAGCTCACCGGGACTAGAGTACAATGAGCAGTTCTTC. Encoded protein: CASSPGLEYNEQFF. The full variable domain, with the rest looked up from reference TRBV18 and TRBJ2-1, is NAGVMQNPRHLVRRRGQEARLRCSPMKGHSHVYWYRQLPEEGLKFMVYLQKENIIDESGMPKERFSAEFPKEGPSILRIQQVVRGDSAAYFCASSPGLEYNEQFFGPGTRLTVL.

This clone has only one observation. V is TRBV5-6 and J is TRBJ2-5, with D possibly matching TRBD1 (5 bases). The V end was cut by 4 bases, the J end by 5 bases, with 15 bases between. Germline CDR1 is SGHDT and CDR2 is YYEEEE. CDR3 size: 14 residues. The CDR3 coding sequence is TGTGCCAGCAGCCACTTAGGGGTGGACGAGACCCAGTACTTC. It yields the protein CASSHLGVDETQYF.

The chain recombines TRBV6-6 with TRBJ1-5; D unresolved. CDR1 and CDR2 from the germline V gene are MNHNY and SVGAGI (reference sequence). V dropped 6 bases and J dropped 6 bases, with 15 bases sitting between them. CDR3 size: 14 residues. CDR3 in amino acids: CASRGEGRVQPQHF. The CDR3 DNA reads as TGTGCCAGCAGGGGTGAGGGAAGGGTTCAGCCCCAGCATTTT.

The gene calls are TRBV24-1 and TRBJ2-5; weak D call: TRBD1 (5 bases). The germline CDR1 and CDR2 sequences are KGHDR and SFDVKD. The V end lost 4 bases, the J end lost 4 bases, and 15 bases lay between the germline ends. This CDR3 contains 15 residues. DNA for the CDR3: TGTGCCACCAGTGACTCCAGGGTATCGGGAGAGACCCAGTACTTC. As protein: CATSDSRVSGETQYF.

This clone was recorded only once. The chain's CDR3 is CASSPGGASIYEQYF. The CDR3 coding sequence is TGTGCCAGCTCACCCGGAGGGGCTTCTATTTACGAGCAGTACTTC. The genes are TRBV18 and TRBJ2-7; the D gene is possibly TRBD2 (6 bases). The CDR3 totals 15 residues. V lost 3 bases and J 4 bases, leaving 16 bases between the germline ends. Germline V gives CDR1 KGHSH, CDR2 LQKENI. The full variable domain, its missing parts supplied by reference TRBV18 and TRBJ2-7, is NAGVMQNPRHLVRRRGQEARLRCSPMKGHSHVYWYRQLPEEGLKFMVYLQKENIIDESGMPKERFSAEFPKEGPSILRIQQVVRGDSAAYFCASSPGGASIYEQYFGPGTRLTVT.

This clone was found a few times. The rearrangement uses TRBV5-1 and TRBJ2-1; 7 nucleotides agree with TRBD1. With 4 bases clipped from V and 8 bases from J, the junction kept 15 bases outside the gene matches. The germline gives CDR1 SGHRS, CDR2 YFSETQ. The CDR3 loop spans 16 amino acids. In DNA form, the CDR3 reads TGCGCCAGCAGCCCCCGGCCCAGGGGGTTCAGGGATGAGCAGTTCTTC. It specifies CASSPRPRGFRDEQFF. The full variable domain, in which reference TRBV5-1 and TRBJ2-1 provide the parts outside the CDR3, is KAGVTQTPRYLIKTRGQQVTLSCSPISGHRSVSWYQQTPGQGLQFLFEYFSETQRNKGNFPGRFSGRQFSNSRSEMNVSTLELGDSALYLCASSPRPRGFRDEQFFGPGTRLTVL.

CDR3 DNA: TGTGCCAGCGGTCGGGGGGTCACCGGGGAGCTGTTTTTT. Protein sequence: CASGRGVTGELFF. This chain uses TRBV11-3 with TRBJ2-2, with 7 bases identical to TRBD2. Germline-derived CDR1 and CDR2 are SGHNT and YENEEA. The V gene end was trimmed by 8 bases and the J gene end by 4 bases; junction bases not matched to a gene: 4. The CDR3 totals 13 residues.

This sequence joins TRBV10-3 and TRBJ1-6; 7 bases align to TRBD1. This CDR3 contains 14 residues. The junction had 4 bases not matched to a gene; V was cut back by 6 bases and J by 5 bases. CDR1 is ENHRY, CDR2 SYGVKD, per germline. CDR3 nucleotide sequence: TGTGCCATCAGGGGGACAGCAAATAATTCACCCCTCCACTTT. Its protein product is CAIRGTANNSPLHF.

The chain is built from TRBV7-2 and TRBJ2-7; TRBD1 matches at 8 bases. The CDR3 contains 15 residues. Germline CDR1 and CDR2: SGHTA and FQGNSA. The trim removed 1 base at V and 1 base at J, leaving 3 bases unmatched. CDR3 region: CASSLGGTGSYEQYF. Here the CDR3 DNA reads TGTGCCAGCAGCTTAGGAGGGACAGGATCCTACGAGCAGTACTTC.

The genes are TRBV2 and TRBJ2-2; possible D gene TRBD2, 6 bases. The germline V gene has CDR1 SNHLY and CDR2 FYNNEI. Trimming stripped 7 bases from V and 0 bases from J, with 12 bases between. The CDR3 is 15 residues long. CDR3 amino acids: CASMRLASNTGELFF. For the CDR3, the DNA is TGTGCCAGCATGCGGCTAGCGTCGAACACCGGGGAGCTGTTTTTT.

This chain links TRBV5-1 with TRBJ2-5; a possible D gene is TRBD2 (6 bases). The CDR3 is 15 amino acids. Trimming cost V 2 bases and J 7 bases, with 18 bases left between them. Germline CDR1 reads SGHRS; CDR2 reads YFSETQ. Written as DNA, the CDR3 is TGCGCCAGCAGCTTCGGGACCCCAGGTAGCGGGACCCAGTACTTC. Translation: CASSFGTPGSGTQYF.

This clone was counted once. The chain joins TRBV10-3 to TRBJ2-2, with 8 bases matching TRBD1. V lost 2 bases and J lost 0; bases outside the gene matches: 17. Germline CDR1 and CDR2: ENHRY and SYGVKD. This CDR3 has 21 amino acids. This CDR3 reads CAISELALLKGQGANTGELFF. In nucleotides, the CDR3 is TGTGCCATCAGTGAGCTGGCCCTCCTTAAAGGACAGGGCGCGAACACCGGGGAGCTGTTTTTT.

The chain combines TRBV28 with TRBJ1-4; D is unresolved. This CDR3 region has 14 residues. The V end lost 5 bases, the J end lost 0 bases, and 7 bases lay between the germline ends. Germline V gene data show CDR1 as MDHEN and CDR2 as SYDVKM. Written as DNA, the CDR3 is TGTGCCAGCAGTCCGGGAGCAACTAATGAAAAACTGTTTTTT. Translated, it gives CASSPGATNEKLFF.

This sequence joins TRBV6-5 and TRBJ1-4; the D is unclear. The CDR3 length is 12 residues. The germline gives CDR1 MNHEY, CDR2 SVGAGI. The V gene lost 2 bases and the J gene lost 7 bases, with 5 bases spanning the gap. CDR3 in DNA: TGTGCCAGCAGTTACGGAGGTGAAAAACTGTTTTTT. Translating gives CASSYGGEKLFF.

The V gene is TRBV7-2, the J gene TRBJ1-1; 10 bases agree with TRBD1. V was clipped by 0 bases and J by 9 bases; unmatched bases: 7. The V gene's germline CDR1 is SGHTA and CDR2 FQGNSA. The length of the CDR3 is 15 residues. The CDR3 nucleotides read TGTGCCAGCAGCTTAGCACCAGCGACAGGGGGCAAAGCTTTCTTT. Translating it yields CASSLAPATGGKAFF.

V gene TRBV6-1 combines with J gene TRBJ1-5; no clear D gene. The CDR3 is made up of 13 amino acids. Germline V gene sequence: CDR1 MNHNS, CDR2 SASEGT. Trimming took 1 base from V and 3 from J, leaving 4 bases between them. The CDR3 loop is CASSEVNNQPQHF. The DNA of the CDR3 is TGTGCCAGCAGTGAAGTAAACAATCAGCCCCAGCATTTT.

The V gene is TRBV27, the J gene TRBJ2-3; TRBD2 might be the D (6 bases). Trimming removed 5 bases from V and 0 bases from J, with 15 bases in between. Germline CDR1 and CDR2: MNHEY and SMNVEV (reference sequence). This CDR3 is built from 16 residues. CDR3 region: CASSVLAGRSTDTQYF. The CDR3 DNA reads TGTGCCAGCAGTGTACTAGCTGGGAGAAGCACAGATACGCAGTATTTT.

This clone was observed a handful of times. V and J are TRBV24-1 and TRBJ2-3; D gene uncertain. V dropped 0 bases and J dropped 0 bases, with 3 bases sitting between them. Germline V gene lookup returns CDR1 KGHDR and CDR2 SFDVKD. This CDR3 region has 14 residues. CDR3: CATSDLTSTDTQYF. CDR3 in DNA: TGTGCCACCAGTGATTTGACTAGCACAGATACGCAGTATTTT.

The chain carries TRBV5-8 and TRBJ2-7; 9 bases agree with TRBD1. V lost 4 bases, J lost 4 bases, and 3 bases stayed unmatched. The CDR3 loop spans 13 amino acids. Per the germline V gene, CDR1 is SGHTS and CDR2 is YDEGEE. CDR3 sequence (DNA): TGTGCCAGCAGCACAGGACAGGGGTACGAGCAGTACTTC. Its translation is CASSTGQGYEQYF.

This rearrangement joins TRBV18 to TRBJ2-1; TRBD2 matches 12 bases. From germline, CDR1 is KGHSH and CDR2 LQKENI. The trim removed 3 bases at V and 8 bases at J, leaving 5 bases unmatched. The CDR3 length is 15 residues. The CDR3 sequence is CASSPTSGRGDEQFF. The CDR3 nucleotides read TGTGCCAGCTCACCGACTAGCGGGAGAGGGGATGAGCAGTTCTTC.

The chain links TRBV2 to TRBJ2-5, with D possibly TRBD1 on 6 matching bases. This CDR3 has 13 residues. The V end lost 5 bases, the J end lost 3 bases, and 10 bases lay between the germline ends. Germline lookup yields CDR1 SNHLY and CDR2 FYNNEI. The CDR3 spells CASSRQEEETQYF. As DNA, the CDR3 is TGTGCCAGCAGTCGACAGGAGGAAGAGACCCAGTACTTC.

The V and J genes are TRBV6-1 and TRBJ2-1, with 10 bases fitting TRBD2. This CDR3 has 17 residues. Germline V gene lookup returns CDR1 MNHNS and CDR2 SASEGT. The V and J ends lost 4 bases and 6 bases, in that order; junction bases with no gene match: 12. CDR3 loop: CASSGRLAGERGNEQFF. CDR3 DNA: TGTGCCAGCAGTGGCAGGCTAGCGGGAGAGAGGGGCAATGAGCAGTTCTTC.

This clone was seen a few times. This chain uses TRBV7-2 with TRBJ2-7; the D gene is possibly TRBD2 (5 bases). The CDR3 is 14 amino acids. From germline, CDR1 is SGHTA and CDR2 FQGNSA. Trimming took off 4 bases at V and 4 bases at J, with 14 bases between the two ends. CDR3 sequence (DNA): TGTGCCAGCAGCTCGTTATCTAGCAGGTACGAGCAGTACTTC. Translation: CASSSLSSRYEQYF.

The rearrangement links TRBV5-5 to TRBJ2-1; D is perhaps TRBD1 (5 bases). Trimming cost V 5 bases and J 4 bases, with 19 bases left between them. The CDR3 is 16 residues long. CDR1 is SGHKS and CDR2 is YYEKEE in the germline V gene (reference sequence). In nucleotides, the CDR3 is TGTGCCAGCAGTCATGATTCTAGTAGGGGTTACAATGAGCAGTTCTTC. Its translation: CASSHDSSRGYNEQFF.

V is TRBV18 and J is TRBJ1-3; D might be TRBD1 (5 bases). The CDR3 contains 16 residues. Looked up from germline, CDR1 is KGHSH and CDR2 is LQKENI. The V end was cut by 3 bases, the J end by 3 bases, with 15 bases between. The chain's CDR3 is CASSPVPGGGGNTIYF. The CDR3 coding sequence is TGTGCCAGCTCACCGGTGCCTGGGGGAGGTGGAAACACCATATATTTT. Complete variable domain (other parts from reference TRBV18 and TRBJ1-3): NAGVMQNPRHLVRRRGQEARLRCSPMKGHSHVYWYRQLPEEGLKFMVYLQKENIIDESGMPKERFSAEFPKEGPSILRIQQVVRGDSAAYFCASSPVPGGGGNTIYFGEGSWLTVV.

The gene calls are TRBV20-1 and TRBJ1-2, with a weak D call TRBD1 (5 bases). V was cut by 5 bases and J by 5 bases, with 9 bases left in between. This CDR3 contains 11 residues. CDR1 is DFQATT, CDR2 SNEGSKA, per germline (reference sequence). CDR3 sequence (DNA): TGCAGTGCTCAGGGTGGGTATGGCTACACCTTC. Protein: CSAQGGYGYTF.

This chain links TRBV4-1 with TRBJ1-2; D unresolved. CDR1 and CDR2 from the germline V gene are MGHRA and YSYEKL. The ends were cut back, 1 base at V and 8 bases at J, with 20 bases in the middle. The CDR3 runs to 16 residues. The CDR3, as DNA: TGCGCCAGCAGCCAAGCGCCACAGTCCCTGCTATACGGCTACACCTTC. Translation: CASSQAPQSLLYGYTF.

With respect to this clone: Other DNA sequences within the sample encode an identical CDR3. This chain connects TRBV15 to TRBJ1-4, with no clear D. Germline loops: CDR1 LNHNV, CDR2 YYDKDF (reference sequence). This CDR3 comprises 16 residues. Between the trimmed V and J ends, which lost 0 bases and 0 bases, there was a span of 8 bases. The CDR3 loop is CATSRDGGATNEKLFF. The CDR3 DNA reads TGTGCCACCAGCAGAGATGGCGGGGCAACTAATGAAAAACTGTTTTTT.

The chain combines TRBV6-5 with TRBJ2-7; 8 bases fit TRBD1. Trimming took 8 bases from V and 4 from J; bases not matched to a gene: 4. The CDR3 is made up of 12 amino acids. Germline CDR1 and CDR2: MNHEY and SVGAGI. The CDR3 sequence is CASRWDRYEQYF. The CDR3 DNA is TGTGCCAGCCGTTGGGACAGGTACGAGCAGTACTTC.

The chain carries TRBV28 and TRBJ1-5; D is perhaps TRBD1 (5 bases). CDR1 and CDR2 (germline): MDHEN, SYDVKM. The ends were cut back, 2 bases at V and 4 bases at J, with 9 bases in the middle. The CDR3 contains 14 residues. DNA for the CDR3: TGTGCCAGCAGTTTAGCAGGGTTTAATCAGCCCCAGCATTTT. Its protein is CASSLAGFNQPQHF.